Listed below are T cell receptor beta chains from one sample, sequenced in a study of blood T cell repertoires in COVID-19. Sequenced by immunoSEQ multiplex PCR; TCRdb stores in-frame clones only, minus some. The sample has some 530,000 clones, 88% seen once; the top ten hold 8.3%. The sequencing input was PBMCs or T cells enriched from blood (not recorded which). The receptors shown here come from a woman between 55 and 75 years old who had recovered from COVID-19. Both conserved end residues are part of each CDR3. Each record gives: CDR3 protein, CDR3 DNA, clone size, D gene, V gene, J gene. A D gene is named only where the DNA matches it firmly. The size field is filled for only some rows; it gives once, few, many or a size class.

cdr3_aa: CASRGLAGNNEQFF
cdr3_nt: TGTGCCAGCAGGGGGCTAGCGGGGAACAATGAGCAGTTCTTC
clone_size: .
d_call: TRBD2
v_call: TRBV6-5
j_call: TRBJ2-1

cdr3_aa: CASSLGVGGVSQPQHF
cdr3_nt: TGTGCCAGCAGCTTAGGAGTGGGGGGAGTCAGTCAGCCCCAGCATTTT
clone_size: .
d_call: .
v_call: TRBV7-2
j_call: TRBJ1-5

cdr3_aa: CASSRDTGGEKLFF
cdr3_nt: TGTGCCAGCAGTCGAGACACGGGCGGGGAAAAACTGTTTTTT
clone_size: .
d_call: .
v_call: TRBV6-6
j_call: TRBJ1-4

cdr3_aa: CASSYSQGGDPPHF
cdr3_nt: TGTGCCAGCAGTTACTCGCAGGGAGGGGATCCGCCGCATTTT
clone_size: .
d_call: .
v_call: TRBV6-6
j_call: TRBJ1-5

cdr3_aa: CASSQYWSVRTEAFF
cdr3_nt: TGTGCCAGCAGCCAATATTGGTCGGTCCGCACTGAAGCTTTCTTT
clone_size: .
d_call: .
v_call: TRBV3-1/TRBV3-2
j_call: TRBJ1-1

cdr3_aa: CSAGDRGSTF
cdr3_nt: TGCAGTGCTGGGGACAGGGGGAGCACCTTC
clone_size: .
d_call: TRBD1
v_call: TRBV20-1
j_call: TRBJ1-2

cdr3_aa: CASSLGGTGVHETQYF
cdr3_nt: TGCGCCAGCAGCTTGGGAGGGACAGGGGTTCACGAGACCCAGTACTTC
clone_size: .
d_call: TRBD1
v_call: TRBV5-1
j_call: TRBJ2-5

cdr3_aa: CAWTPYQYNEQFF
cdr3_nt: TGTGCCTGGACCCCCTACCAATACAATGAGCAGTTCTTC
clone_size: many
d_call: .
v_call: TRBV30
j_call: TRBJ2-1

cdr3_aa: CASQGAGSSGNTIYF
cdr3_nt: TGTGCCAGCCAGGGGGCCGGGTCCTCTGGAAACACCATATATTTT
clone_size: .
d_call: TRBD1
v_call: TRBV5-8
j_call: TRBJ1-3

cdr3_aa: CASRRQGESGYTF
cdr3_nt: TGTGCCAGCAGACGACAGGGGGAGAGTGGCTACACCTTC
clone_size: .
d_call: TRBD1
v_call: TRBV12-3/TRBV12-4
j_call: TRBJ1-2

cdr3_aa: CASSVCDEAKNIQYF
cdr3_nt: TGTGCCAGCAGCGTGTGCGATGAAGCCAAAAACATTCAGTACTTC
clone_size: .
d_call: .
v_call: TRBV7-7
j_call: TRBJ2-4

cdr3_aa: CASSLGQGVLDTQYF
cdr3_nt: TGTGCCAGCAGCCTGGGACAGGGGGTATTAGATACGCAGTATTTT
clone_size: .
d_call: TRBD1
v_call: TRBV7-8
j_call: TRBJ2-3

cdr3_aa: CASSPGTGFNQPQHF
cdr3_nt: TGCGCCAGCAGCCCCGGGACAGGGTTCAATCAGCCCCAGCATTTT
clone_size: .
d_call: TRBD1
v_call: TRBV5-1
j_call: TRBJ1-5

cdr3_aa: CATSDPDRPYGYTF
cdr3_nt: TGTGCCACCAGTGATCCTGACAGACCCTATGGCTACACCTTC
clone_size: once
d_call: .
v_call: TRBV24-1
j_call: TRBJ1-2

cdr3_aa: CASSIAGHRTYGYTF
cdr3_nt: TGTGCCAGTAGTATTGCCGGACACCGAACCTATGGCTACACCTTC
clone_size: .
d_call: .
v_call: TRBV19
j_call: TRBJ1-2

cdr3_aa: CASSRGQRIPGTEAFF
cdr3_nt: TGTGCCAGTAGTAGGGGACAGCGCATCCCCGGGACTGAAGCTTTCTTT
clone_size: .
d_call: TRBD1
v_call: TRBV19
j_call: TRBJ1-1

cdr3_aa: CASSTGNQPQHF
cdr3_nt: TGTGCCAGTTCGACAGGGAACCAGCCCCAGCATTTT
clone_size: .
d_call: TRBD1
v_call: TRBV19
j_call: TRBJ1-5

cdr3_aa: CASSLGGKNTEAFF
cdr3_nt: TGTGCCAGCAGTTTAGGAGGGAAGAACACTGAAGCTTTCTTT
clone_size: .
d_call: .
v_call: TRBV28
j_call: TRBJ1-1

cdr3_aa: CASRSTGATGELFF
cdr3_nt: TGTGCCAGCAGGTCTACAGGGGCCACCGGGGAGCTGTTTTTT
clone_size: once
d_call: TRBD1
v_call: TRBV9
j_call: TRBJ2-2

cdr3_aa: CASSRGSGGVETQYF
cdr3_nt: TGTGCCAGCAGTCGAGGTAGCGGGGGCGTGGAGACCCAGTACTTC
clone_size: .
d_call: TRBD2
v_call: TRBV7-2
j_call: TRBJ2-5

cdr3_aa: CASRSTGGNQPQHF
cdr3_nt: TGTGCCAGCAGATCAACAGGGGGTAATCAGCCCCAGCATTTT
clone_size: .
d_call: TRBD1
v_call: TRBV28
j_call: TRBJ1-5

cdr3_aa: CASSLDGTGYGYTF
cdr3_nt: TGTGCCAGCAGCTTAGACGGGACAGGCTATGGCTACACCTTC
clone_size: .
d_call: TRBD1
v_call: TRBV11-3
j_call: TRBJ1-2

cdr3_aa: CSAVSGYSYTF
cdr3_nt: TGCAGTGCTGTCTCAGGGTATAGCTACACCTTC
clone_size: .
d_call: .
v_call: TRBV20-1
j_call: TRBJ1-2

cdr3_aa: CASTPGGGVAYNEQFF
cdr3_nt: TGTGCCAGCACCCCGGGAGGGGGGGTCGCCTACAATGAGCAGTTCTTC
clone_size: .
d_call: TRBD2
v_call: TRBV9
j_call: TRBJ2-1

cdr3_aa: CASSETGQGFGYTF
cdr3_nt: TGTGCCAGCAGTGAAACGGGACAGGGTTTTGGCTACACCTTC
clone_size: .
d_call: TRBD1
v_call: TRBV2
j_call: TRBJ1-2

cdr3_aa: CASSKRQGTGELFF
cdr3_nt: TGCGCCAGCAGCAAAAGACAGGGGACCGGGGAGCTGTTTTTT
clone_size: .
d_call: TRBD1
v_call: TRBV4-1
j_call: TRBJ2-2

cdr3_aa: CASKNQGNNQPQHF
cdr3_nt: TGTGCCAGCAAAAATCAGGGCAACAATCAGCCCCAGCATTTT
clone_size: .
d_call: .
v_call: TRBV2
j_call: TRBJ1-5

cdr3_aa: CASGSSSTDTQYF
cdr3_nt: TGTGCCAGCGGGAGTTCTAGCACAGATACGCAGTATTTT
clone_size: .
d_call: .
v_call: TRBV27
j_call: TRBJ2-3

cdr3_aa: CASARRGEETQYF
cdr3_nt: TGTGCCAGCGCTAGGAGAGGAGAAGAGACCCAGTACTTC
clone_size: .
d_call: .
v_call: TRBV2
j_call: TRBJ2-5

cdr3_aa: CAISDSGNQPQHF
cdr3_nt: TGTGCCATCAGTGATTCAGGCAATCAGCCCCAGCATTTT
clone_size: .
d_call: .
v_call: TRBV10-3
j_call: TRBJ1-5

cdr3_aa: CASSQEGRGGDTQYF
cdr3_nt: TGTGCCAGCAGCCAAGAAGGGCGGGGGGGAGATACGCAGTATTTT
clone_size: .
d_call: TRBD2
v_call: TRBV3-1/TRBV3-2
j_call: TRBJ2-3

cdr3_aa: CASSRQLNTEAFF
cdr3_nt: TGTGCCAGCAGCAGACAGTTGAACACTGAAGCTTTCTTT
clone_size: .
d_call: .
v_call: TRBV11-2
j_call: TRBJ1-1

cdr3_aa: CASSEATLLATETQYF
cdr3_nt: TGTGCCAGCAGTGAAGCGACGCTACTAGCGACGGAGACCCAGTACTTC
clone_size: once
d_call: TRBD2
v_call: TRBV2
j_call: TRBJ2-5

cdr3_aa: CAISRDSNYGYTF
cdr3_nt: TGTGCCATCAGCCGGGACTCTAACTATGGCTACACCTTC
clone_size: .
d_call: .
v_call: TRBV10-3
j_call: TRBJ1-2

cdr3_aa: CASSLPVSTGEKAEAFF
cdr3_nt: TGTGCCAGCAGCCTCCCGGTCTCGACAGGGGAAAAGGCTGAAGCTTTCTTT
clone_size: .
d_call: .
v_call: TRBV21-1
j_call: TRBJ1-1

cdr3_aa: CASGYGQGRYQPQHF
cdr3_nt: TGTGCTAGTGGTTACGGACAGGGTCGATATCAGCCCCAGCATTTT
clone_size: .
d_call: TRBD1
v_call: TRBV12-5
j_call: TRBJ1-5

cdr3_aa: CASSRGIVLSNQPQHF
cdr3_nt: TGCGCCAGCAGCCGAGGGATCGTTTTGAGCAATCAGCCCCAGCATTTT
clone_size: .
d_call: .
v_call: TRBV4-1
j_call: TRBJ1-5

cdr3_aa: CASTPTGNQPQHF
cdr3_nt: TGTGCCAGCACCCCGACAGGGAATCAGCCCCAGCATTTT
clone_size: once
d_call: TRBD1
v_call: TRBV2
j_call: TRBJ1-5

cdr3_aa: CSVVAATDTQYF
cdr3_nt: TGCAGCGTTGTGGCGGCCACAGATACGCAGTATTTT
clone_size: .
d_call: .
v_call: TRBV29-1
j_call: TRBJ2-3

cdr3_aa: CASSQVRVTGQGVSSGANVLTF
cdr3_nt: TGCGCCAGCAGCCAAGTGAGGGTGACGGGACAGGGTGTCTCTTCTGGGGCCAACGTCCTGACTTTC
clone_size: .
d_call: TRBD1
v_call: TRBV4-1
j_call: TRBJ2-6

cdr3_aa: CASSVPRNLAGGNRGEQFF
cdr3_nt: TGTGCCAGCAGCGTACCCAGAAACCTAGCGGGGGGGAATAGGGGTGAGCAGTTCTTC
clone_size: .
d_call: TRBD2
v_call: TRBV9
j_call: TRBJ2-1

cdr3_aa: CASSVSPGTEAFF
cdr3_nt: TGTGCCAGCAGCGTGTCGCCGGGCACTGAAGCTTTCTTT
clone_size: .
d_call: .
v_call: TRBV9
j_call: TRBJ1-1

cdr3_aa: CASSLEGGLNEKLFF
cdr3_nt: TGCGCCAGCAGCTTGGAGGGGGGGTTGAATGAAAAACTGTTTTTT
clone_size: .
d_call: .
v_call: TRBV5-1
j_call: TRBJ1-4

cdr3_aa: CASVGALEAFF
cdr3_nt: TGTGCCAGCGTTGGGGCACTTGAAGCTTTCTTT
clone_size: .
d_call: .
v_call: TRBV6-5
j_call: TRBJ1-1

cdr3_aa: CASSLGAYGYTF
cdr3_nt: TGTGCCAGCAGCTTAGGAGCTTATGGCTACACCTTC
clone_size: .
d_call: .
v_call: TRBV7-8
j_call: TRBJ1-2

cdr3_aa: CASSRQGYLSYSNQPQHF
cdr3_nt: TGTGCCAGCAGCCGACAGGGGTATCTATCTTATAGCAATCAGCCCCAGCATTTT
clone_size: .
d_call: TRBD1
v_call: TRBV7-9
j_call: TRBJ1-5

cdr3_aa: CASREVGVNNSPLHF
cdr3_nt: TGTGCCAGCCGAGAGGTAGGGGTTAATAATTCACCCCTCCACTTT
clone_size: .
d_call: .
v_call: TRBV2
j_call: TRBJ1-6

cdr3_aa: CASSLGAGPSNQPQHF
cdr3_nt: TGTGCCAGCAGCTTAGGGGCGGGGCCAAGCAATCAGCCCCAGCATTTT
clone_size: .
d_call: .
v_call: TRBV7-8
j_call: TRBJ1-5

cdr3_aa: CASSPTRGEETQYF
cdr3_nt: TGTGCCAGCTCACCGACCAGGGGTGAAGAGACCCAGTACTTC
clone_size: .
d_call: .
v_call: TRBV18
j_call: TRBJ2-5

cdr3_aa: CASSLRQGANSPLHF
cdr3_nt: TGTGCCAGCAGCCTCCGACAGGGGGCGAATTCACCCCTCCACTTT
clone_size: .
d_call: TRBD1
v_call: TRBV3-1/TRBV3-2
j_call: TRBJ1-6

cdr3_aa: CASSEGGTGDGYTF
cdr3_nt: TGTGCCAGCAGTGAAGGGGGGACAGGGGACGGCTACACCTTC
clone_size: few
d_call: TRBD1
v_call: TRBV25-1
j_call: TRBJ1-2